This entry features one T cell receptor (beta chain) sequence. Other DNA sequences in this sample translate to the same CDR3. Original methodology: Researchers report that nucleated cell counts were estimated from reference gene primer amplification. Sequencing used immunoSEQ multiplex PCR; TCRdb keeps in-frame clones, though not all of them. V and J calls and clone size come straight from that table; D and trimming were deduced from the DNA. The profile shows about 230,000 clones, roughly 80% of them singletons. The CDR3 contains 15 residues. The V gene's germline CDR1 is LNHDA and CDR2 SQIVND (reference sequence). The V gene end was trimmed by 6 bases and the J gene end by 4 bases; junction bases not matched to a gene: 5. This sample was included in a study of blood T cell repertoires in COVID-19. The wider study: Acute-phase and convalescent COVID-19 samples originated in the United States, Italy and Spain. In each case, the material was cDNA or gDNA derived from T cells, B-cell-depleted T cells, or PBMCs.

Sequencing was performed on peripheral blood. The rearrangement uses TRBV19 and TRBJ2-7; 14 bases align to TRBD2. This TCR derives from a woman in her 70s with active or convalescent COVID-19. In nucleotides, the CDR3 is TGTGCCAGTAGCCGACTAGCGGGAGGGTCTTACGAGCAGTACTTC. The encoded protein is CASSRLAGGSYEQYF.